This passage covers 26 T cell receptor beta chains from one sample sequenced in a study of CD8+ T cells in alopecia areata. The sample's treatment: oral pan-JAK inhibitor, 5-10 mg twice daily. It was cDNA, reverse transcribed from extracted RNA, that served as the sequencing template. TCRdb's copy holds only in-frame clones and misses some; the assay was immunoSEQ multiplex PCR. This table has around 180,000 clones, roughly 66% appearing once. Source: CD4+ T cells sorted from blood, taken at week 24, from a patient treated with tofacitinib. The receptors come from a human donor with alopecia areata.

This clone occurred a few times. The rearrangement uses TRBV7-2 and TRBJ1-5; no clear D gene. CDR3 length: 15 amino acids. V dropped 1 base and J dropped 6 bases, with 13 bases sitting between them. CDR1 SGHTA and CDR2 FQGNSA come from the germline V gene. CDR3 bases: TGTGCCAGCAGCTTAGTGGGGTCCAGAGGTCAGCCCCAGCATTTT. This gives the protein CASSLVGSRGQPQHF. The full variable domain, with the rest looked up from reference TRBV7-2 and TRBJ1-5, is GAGVSQSPSNKVTEKGKDVELRCDPISGHTALYWYRQSLGQGLEFLIYFQGNSAPDKSGLPSDRFSAERTGGSVSTLTIQRTQQEDSAVYLCASSLVGSRGQPQHFGDGTRLSIL.

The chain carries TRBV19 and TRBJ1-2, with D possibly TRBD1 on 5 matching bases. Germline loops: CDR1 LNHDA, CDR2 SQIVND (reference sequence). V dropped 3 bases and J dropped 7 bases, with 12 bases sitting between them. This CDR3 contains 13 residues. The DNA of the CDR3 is TGTGCCAGTAGTATTGGGGCAGGGCTTGGCTACACCTTC. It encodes CASSIGAGLGYTF. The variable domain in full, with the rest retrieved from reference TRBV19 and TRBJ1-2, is DGGITQSPKYLFRKEGQNVTLSCEQNLNHDAMYWYRQDPGQGLRLIYYSQIVNDFQKGDIAEGYSVSREKKESFPLTVTSAQKNPTAFYLCASSIGAGLGYTFGSGTRLTVV.

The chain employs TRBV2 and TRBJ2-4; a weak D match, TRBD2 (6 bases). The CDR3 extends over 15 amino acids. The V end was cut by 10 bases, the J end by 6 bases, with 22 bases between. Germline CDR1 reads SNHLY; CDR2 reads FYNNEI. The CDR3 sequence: CATSKDVRGLNIQYF. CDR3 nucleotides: TGTGCCACCTCAAAGGACGTGCGGGGTTTAAACATTCAGTACTTC.

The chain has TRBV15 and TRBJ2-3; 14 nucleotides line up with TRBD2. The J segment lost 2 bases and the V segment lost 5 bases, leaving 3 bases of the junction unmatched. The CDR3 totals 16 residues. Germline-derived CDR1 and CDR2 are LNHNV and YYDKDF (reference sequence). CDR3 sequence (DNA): TGTGCCACCAGCGGACTAGCGGGGGGTCTCACAGATACGCAGTATTTT. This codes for CATSGLAGGLTDTQYF.

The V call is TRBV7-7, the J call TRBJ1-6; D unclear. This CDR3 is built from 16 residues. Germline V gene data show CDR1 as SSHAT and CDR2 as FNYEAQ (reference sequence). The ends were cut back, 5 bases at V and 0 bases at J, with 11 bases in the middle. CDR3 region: CASSLARSSYNSPLHF. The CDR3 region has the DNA TGTGCCAGCAGCCTCGCCCGGAGCTCCTATAATTCACCCCTCCACTTT.

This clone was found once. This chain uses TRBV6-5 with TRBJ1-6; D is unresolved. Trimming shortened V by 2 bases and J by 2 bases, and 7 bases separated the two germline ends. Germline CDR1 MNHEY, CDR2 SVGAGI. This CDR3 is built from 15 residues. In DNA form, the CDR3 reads TGTGCCAGCAGTTACGGCAAGGCCTATAATTCACCCCTCCACTTT. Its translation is CASSYGKAYNSPLHF.

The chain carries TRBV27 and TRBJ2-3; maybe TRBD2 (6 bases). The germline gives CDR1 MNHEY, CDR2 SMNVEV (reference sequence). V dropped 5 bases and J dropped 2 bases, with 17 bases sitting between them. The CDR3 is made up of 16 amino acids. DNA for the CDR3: TGTGCCAGCAGTCGTCCCGGTGGACTAACCACAGATACGCAGTATTTT. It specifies CASSRPGGLTTDTQYF.

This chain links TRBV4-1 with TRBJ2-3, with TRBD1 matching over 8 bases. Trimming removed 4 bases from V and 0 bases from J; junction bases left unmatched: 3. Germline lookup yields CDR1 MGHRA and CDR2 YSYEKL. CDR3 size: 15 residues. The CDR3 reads CASSLTGESTDTQYF. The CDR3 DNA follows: TGCGCCAGCAGCCTGACAGGGGAGAGCACAGATACGCAGTATTTT.

The CDR3 DNA is TGTGCCAGCAGCGCAGGGACACCAAATAATTCACCCCTCCACTTT. Amino acids: CASSAGTPNNSPLHF. V gene TRBV9 combines with J gene TRBJ1-6; the D gene is possibly TRBD1 (6 bases). Trimming cost V 3 bases and J 5 bases, with 12 bases left between them. Germline CDR1 is SGDLS and CDR2 is YYNGEE. CDR3 length: 15 amino acids.

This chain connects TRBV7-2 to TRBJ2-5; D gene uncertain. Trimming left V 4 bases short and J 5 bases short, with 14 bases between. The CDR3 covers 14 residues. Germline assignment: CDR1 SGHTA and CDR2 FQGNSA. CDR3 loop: CASSSTWIRETQYF. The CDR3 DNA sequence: TGTGCCAGCAGCTCCACCTGGATTCGGGAGACCCAGTACTTC.

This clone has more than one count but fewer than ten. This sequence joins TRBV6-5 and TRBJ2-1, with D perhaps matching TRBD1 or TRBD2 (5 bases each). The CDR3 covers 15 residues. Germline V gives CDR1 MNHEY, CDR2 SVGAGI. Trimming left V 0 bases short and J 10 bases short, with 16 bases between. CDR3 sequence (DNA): TGTGCCAGCAGTTACTCCTCTCCCGGGGCCCAGGAGCAGTTCTTC. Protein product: CASSYSSPGAQEQFF.

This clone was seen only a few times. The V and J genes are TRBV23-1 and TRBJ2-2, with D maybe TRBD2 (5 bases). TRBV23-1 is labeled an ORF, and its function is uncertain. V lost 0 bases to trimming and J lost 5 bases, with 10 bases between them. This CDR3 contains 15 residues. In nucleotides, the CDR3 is TGCGCCAGCAGTCAATCTAGGACTGTAACCGGGGAGCTGTTTTTT. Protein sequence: CASSQSRTVTGELFF.

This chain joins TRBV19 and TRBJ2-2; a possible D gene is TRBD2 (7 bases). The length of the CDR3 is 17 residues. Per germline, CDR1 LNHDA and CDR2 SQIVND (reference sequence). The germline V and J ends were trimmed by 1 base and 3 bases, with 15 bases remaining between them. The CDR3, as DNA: TGTGCCAGTAGTATAGGCAGCGGGGACACCCACACCGGGGAGCTGTTTTTT. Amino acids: CASSIGSGDTHTGELFF.

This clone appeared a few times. CDR3 region: CASSQVVGASNQPQHF. CDR3 coding DNA: TGCGCCAGCAGCCAGGTTGTAGGAGCTTCCAATCAGCCCCAGCATTTT. The chain has TRBV4-1 and TRBJ1-5, with unresolved D. Trimming left V 3 bases short and J 3 bases short, with 15 bases between. The germline gives CDR1 MGHRA, CDR2 YSYEKL. The length of the CDR3 is 16 residues.

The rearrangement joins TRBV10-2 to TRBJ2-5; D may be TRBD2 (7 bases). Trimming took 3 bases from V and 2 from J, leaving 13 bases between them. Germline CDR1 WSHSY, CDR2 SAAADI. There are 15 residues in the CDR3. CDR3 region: CASSDLGGQQETQYF. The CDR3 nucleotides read TGCGCCAGCAGTGACCTGGGGGGGCAACAAGAGACCCAGTACTTC.

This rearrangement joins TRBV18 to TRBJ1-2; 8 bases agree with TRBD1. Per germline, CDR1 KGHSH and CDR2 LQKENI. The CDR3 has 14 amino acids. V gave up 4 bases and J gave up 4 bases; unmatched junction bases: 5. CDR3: CASSRDRTSYGYTF. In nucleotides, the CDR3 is TGTGCCAGCTCACGGGACAGGACCTCCTATGGCTACACCTTC.

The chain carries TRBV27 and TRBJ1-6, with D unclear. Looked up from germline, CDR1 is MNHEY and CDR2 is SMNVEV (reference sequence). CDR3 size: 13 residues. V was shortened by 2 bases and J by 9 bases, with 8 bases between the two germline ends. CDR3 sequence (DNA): TGTGCCAGCAGTTTAGTTGGCGGTTCACCCCTCCACTTT. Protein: CASSLVGGSPLHF.

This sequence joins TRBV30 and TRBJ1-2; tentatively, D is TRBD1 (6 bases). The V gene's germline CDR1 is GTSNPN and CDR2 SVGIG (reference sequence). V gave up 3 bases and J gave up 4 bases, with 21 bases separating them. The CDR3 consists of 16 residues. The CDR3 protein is CAWSTRAWTVRYGYTF. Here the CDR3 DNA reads TGTGCCTGGAGCACACGAGCCTGGACAGTGCGCTATGGCTACACCTTC.

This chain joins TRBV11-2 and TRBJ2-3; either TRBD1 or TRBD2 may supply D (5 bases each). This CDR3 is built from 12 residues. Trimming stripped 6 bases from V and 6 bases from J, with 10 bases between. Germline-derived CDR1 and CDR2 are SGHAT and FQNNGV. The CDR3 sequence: CASSHEGDTQYF. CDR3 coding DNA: TGTGCCAGCAGTCATGAGGGGGATACGCAGTATTTT.

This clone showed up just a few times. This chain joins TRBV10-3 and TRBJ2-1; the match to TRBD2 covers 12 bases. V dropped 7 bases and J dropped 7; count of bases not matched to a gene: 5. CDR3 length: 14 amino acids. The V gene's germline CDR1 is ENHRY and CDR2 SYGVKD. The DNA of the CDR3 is TGTGCCATCACTAGCGGGGGGGCCATTAATGAGCAGTTCTTC. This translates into CAITSGGAINEQFF.

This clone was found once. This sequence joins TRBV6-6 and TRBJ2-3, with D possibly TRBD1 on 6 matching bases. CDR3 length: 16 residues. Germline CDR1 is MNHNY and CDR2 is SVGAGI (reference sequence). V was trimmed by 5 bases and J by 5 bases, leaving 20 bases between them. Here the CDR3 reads CASSAPGTPGEDTQYF. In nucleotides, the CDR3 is TGTGCCAGCAGTGCACCCGGGACACCCGGAGAAGATACGCAGTATTTT.

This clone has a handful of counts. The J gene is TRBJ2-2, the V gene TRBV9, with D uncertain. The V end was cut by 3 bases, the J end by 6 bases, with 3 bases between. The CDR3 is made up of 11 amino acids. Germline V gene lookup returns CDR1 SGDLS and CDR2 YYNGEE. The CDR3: CASSGPGELFF. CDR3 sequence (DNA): TGTGCCAGCAGCGGACCCGGGGAGCTGTTTTTT. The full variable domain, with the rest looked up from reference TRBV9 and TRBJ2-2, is DSGVTQTPKHLITATGQRVTLRCSPRSGDLSVYWYQQSLDQGLQFLIQYYNGEERAKGNILERFSAQQFPDLHSELNLSSLELGDSALYFCASSGPGELFFGEGSRLTVL.

Here the CDR3 reads CASRRDLNEKLFF. In DNA form, the CDR3 reads TGCGCCAGCAGGCGGGACTTGAATGAAAAACTGTTTTTT. V usage is TRBV4-3 and J usage is TRBJ1-4; possibly TRBD1 for D (5 bases). Per the germline V gene, CDR1 is LGHNA and CDR2 is YSLEER. V lost 6 bases and J lost 5, with 10 bases in between. The CDR3 runs to 13 residues.

CDR3 region: CSAEGVAKNIQYF. The CDR3 region has the DNA TGCAGCGCGGAGGGGGTAGCCAAAAACATTCAGTACTTC. The chain links TRBV29-1 to TRBJ2-4, with D possibly being TRBD1 or TRBD2 (6 bases each). Trimming left V 7 bases short and J 0 bases short, with 10 bases between. CDR1 and CDR2 (germline): SQVTM, ANQGSEA. This CDR3 has 13 residues.

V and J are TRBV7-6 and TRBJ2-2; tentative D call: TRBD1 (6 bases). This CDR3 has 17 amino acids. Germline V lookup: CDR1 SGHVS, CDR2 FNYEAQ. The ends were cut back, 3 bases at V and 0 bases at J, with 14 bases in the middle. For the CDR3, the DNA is TGTGCCAGCAGCTTTGGGTTCGGGACACCGAACACCGGGGAGCTGTTTTTT. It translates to CASSFGFGTPNTGELFF.

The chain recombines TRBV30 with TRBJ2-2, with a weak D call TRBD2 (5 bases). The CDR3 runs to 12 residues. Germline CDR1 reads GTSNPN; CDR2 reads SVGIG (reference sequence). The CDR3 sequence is CARDANTGELFF. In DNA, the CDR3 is TGTGCACGGGATGCGAACACCGGGGAGCTGTTTTTT.